The 19 T cell receptor beta chains listed next were all sequenced from one sample in a study of blood T cell repertoires in COVID-19. Data came from immunoSEQ multiplex PCR; TCRdb stores just in-frame clones and leaves some out. The sample lists about 90,000 clones; approximately 90% were seen once. Sequencing input: peripheral blood. All receptors derive from a human donor with active COVID-19. The donor label of this sample is uncertain.

A remark on this clone: At one end, the junction sequence differs from germline, possibly due to a read error. The chain combines TRBV28 with TRBJ1-2; TRBD1 might be the D (6 bases). The length of the CDR3 is 14 residues. The germline V gene has CDR1 MDHEN and CDR2 SYDVKM. The CDR3 nucleotides read TGTGCCAGCAGTCCTACAGGGACCAACTACGGCTACACCTTC. It codes for CASSPTGTNYGYTF.

This sequence joins TRBV3-1 (or the pseudogene TRBV3-2) and TRBJ2-1, with 9 bases lining up with TRBD1. Germline CDR1 and CDR2: LGHDT and YNNKEL (reference sequence). Germline trimming cut 4 bases from V and 5 bases from J; bases unmatched to any gene: 6. The CDR3 covers 15 residues. The CDR3 DNA follows: TGTGCCAGCAGCCCAGGGACAGGGATTAACAATGAGCAGTTCTTC. Encoded protein: CASSPGTGINNEQFF.

The chain couples TRBV5-1 to TRBJ2-7; TRBD1 matches 9 bases. The CDR3 runs to 14 residues. Germline trimming cut 0 bases from V and 5 bases from J; bases unmatched to any gene: 3. The germline V gene encodes CDR1 SGHRS and CDR2 YFSETQ. The chain's CDR3 is CASSLGQGEDEQYF. Written as DNA, the CDR3 is TGCGCCAGCAGCTTGGGACAGGGGGAAGACGAGCAGTACTTC.

The chain is built from TRBV18 and TRBJ2-3, with a tentative D call TRBD1 (6 bases). The V and J ends lost 3 bases and 0 bases respectively, with 10 bases between them. CDR3 length: 15 amino acids. Germline V gives CDR1 KGHSH, CDR2 LQKENI. The CDR3, as DNA: TGTGCCAGCTCACCGACAGGCCCTAGCACAGATACGCAGTATTTT. As protein: CASSPTGPSTDTQYF.

V and J are TRBV5-4 and TRBJ2-3, with 9 nucleotides matching TRBD1. The CDR3 is made up of 15 amino acids. Germline values: CDR1 SGHNT, CDR2 YYREEE (reference sequence). Trimming cost V 4 bases and J 3 bases; bases outside gene matches: 6. This CDR3 is CASSIPGQGTDTQYF. For the CDR3, the DNA is TGTGCCAGCAGCATACCGGGACAGGGTACAGATACGCAGTATTTT.

In this sample, this clone turned up once. The rearrangement joins TRBV7-2 to TRBJ2-7; D may be TRBD2 (6 bases). This CDR3 has 12 residues. Germline V gene data show CDR1 as SGHTA and CDR2 as FQGNSA. V was trimmed by 3 bases and J by 4 bases, leaving 7 bases between them. DNA of the CDR3: TGTGCCAGCAGCTTCGGGACTTACGAGCAGTACTTC. Translation gives CASSFGTYEQYF.

The V and J genes are TRBV21-1 and TRBJ2-3; TRBD1, the D gene given by the table, was not confirmed from the DNA. TRBV21-1 corresponds to a pseudogene. The CDR3 runs 15 residues. The CDR3 DNA reads TGTGCCAGCAGCAAACAAGGGGGAAGCACAGATACGCAGTATTTT. Protein product: CASSKQGGSTDTQYF.

The V call is TRBV24-1, the J call TRBJ2-5, with D possibly being TRBD2 (6 bases). The CDR3 consists of 12 residues. V lost 9 bases and J 3 bases, leaving 10 bases between the germline ends. CDR1 KGHDR and CDR2 SFDVKD come from the germline V gene. The CDR3 sequence is CATQGGEETQYF. CDR3 bases: TGTGCCACCCAGGGCGGGGAAGAGACCCAGTACTTC.

The chain couples TRBV9 to TRBJ2-3; D possibly corresponds to TRBD2 (7 bases). V was clipped by 0 bases and J by 0 bases, with 14 bases between them. Germline CDR1 reads SGDLS; CDR2 reads YYNGEE. There are 17 residues in the CDR3. This CDR3 is CASSVAGGYPSTDTQYF. The CDR3, as DNA: TGTGCCAGCAGCGTAGCGGGGGGCTACCCTAGCACAGATACGCAGTATTTT.

The CDR3, as DNA: TGTGCCAGCAGCGCCTCCGAGACGGTACTAGCGGCTAGGACAGATACGCAGTATTTT. It codes for CASSASETVLAARTDTQYF. The chain couples TRBV9 to TRBJ2-3; 8 nucleotides line up with TRBD2. Trimming removed 3 bases from V and 3 bases from J; junction bases left unmatched: 18. The germline V gene encodes CDR1 SGDLS and CDR2 YYNGEE. The CDR3 runs 19 residues. The variable domain in full, completed from reference TRBV9 and TRBJ2-3, reads DSGVTQTPKHLITATGQRVTLRCSPRSGDLSVYWYQQSLDQGLQFLIQYYNGEERAKGNILERFSAQQFPDLHSELNLSSLELGDSALYFCASSASETVLAARTDTQYFGPGTRLTVL.

The rearrangement links TRBV7-3 to TRBJ1-1; D might be TRBD1 (6 bases). CDR3 length: 15 amino acids. With 2 bases removed from V and 0 bases from J, the gap between germline ends came to 10 bases. Germline lookup yields CDR1 SGHTA and CDR2 FQGTGA. This CDR3 is CASSLFPGVNTEAFF. The CDR3 DNA reads TGTGCCAGCAGCTTATTTCCAGGGGTGAACACTGAAGCTTTCTTT.

The sample holds one count of this clone. The chain combines TRBV7-8 with TRBJ1-5, with D possibly being TRBD1 (6 bases). CDR1 SGHVS and CDR2 FQNEAQ come from the germline V gene. The CDR3 consists of 15 residues. Trimming took 0 bases from V and 7 from J, leaving 13 bases between them. The DNA for the CDR3 is TGTGCCAGCAGCTTAGCCCGGGGGGGCGGGCAGCCCCAGCATTTT. Encoded protein: CASSLARGGGQPQHF. The full variable domain, in which reference TRBV7-8 and TRBJ1-5 provide the parts outside the CDR3, is GAGVSQSPRYKVAKRGQDVALRCDPISGHVSLFWYQQALGQGPEFLTYFQNEAQLDKSGLPSDRFFAERPEGSVSTLKIQRTQQEDSAVYLCASSLARGGGQPQHFGDGTRLSIL.

The rearrangement uses TRBV3-1 (or the pseudogene TRBV3-2) and TRBJ1-5, with 9 bases fitting TRBD1. The CDR3 consists of 19 residues. V was pared by 0 bases and J by 0 bases, with 9 bases of the junction left unmatched. Germline V CDR1 and CDR2: LGHDT, YNNKEL (reference sequence). Here the CDR3 DNA reads TGTGCCAGCAGCCAAGATCGATTGAGGGACAGGGATAGCAATCAGCCCCAGCATTTT. Its translation is CASSQDRLRDRDSNQPQHF.

The chain's CDR3 is CASIPPLGTGTYEQYF. The CDR3 nucleotides are TGCGCCAGCATTCCTCCCTTGGGGACAGGGACTTACGAGCAGTACTTC. The J gene is TRBJ2-7, the V gene TRBV23-1, with 9 bases aligning to TRBD1. TRBV23-1 is marked as an open reading frame, function uncertain. The CDR3 totals 16 residues. V dropped 7 bases and J dropped 4; count of bases not matched to a gene: 14.

Comment on this clone: Distinct nucleotide sequences in the sample also encode this CDR3. The chain uses TRBV19 and TRBJ2-5, with D possibly TRBD1 on 5 matching bases. V gave up 1 base and J gave up 2 bases, with 5 bases separating them. The CDR3 runs 13 residues. The germline CDR1 and CDR2 sequences are LNHDA and SQIVND (reference sequence). CDR3 nucleotides: TGTGCCAGTAGTATAGGACAGCAAGAGACCCAGTACTTC. Protein: CASSIGQQETQYF.

The chain is built from TRBV19 and TRBJ1-1; D ambiguous. Germline CDR1 LNHDA, CDR2 SQIVND (reference sequence). CDR3 length equals 14 residues. V was shortened by 7 bases and J by 0 bases, with 12 bases between the two germline ends. CDR3 residues: CASIPTVMNTEAFF. CDR3 nucleotide sequence: TGTGCCAGTATTCCAACAGTGATGAACACTGAAGCTTTCTTT.

This clone occurred once. This chain links TRBV3-1 (or the pseudogene TRBV3-2) with TRBJ2-3; the match to TRBD1 covers 8 bases. This CDR3 is built from 15 residues. The germline V gene encodes CDR1 LGHDT and CDR2 YNNKEL (reference sequence). V was clipped by 2 bases and J by 5 bases; unmatched bases: 6. This chain's CDR3 is CASSQPRGLGDTQYF. CDR3 nucleotides: TGTGCCAGCAGCCAACCCAGGGGGCTGGGAGATACGCAGTATTTT.

The chain employs TRBV9 and TRBJ2-7; 8 bases agree with TRBD1. This CDR3 is built from 14 residues. Germline V gene sequence: CDR1 SGDLS, CDR2 YYNGEE. The V segment lost 3 bases and the J segment 3 bases; nucleotides outside the gene matches: 5. This CDR3 is CASSAGTGDYEQYF. The CDR3 DNA follows: TGTGCCAGCAGCGCCGGGACAGGCGACTACGAGCAGTACTTC.

V is TRBV19 and J is TRBJ2-3; 9 bases line up with TRBD2. Germline V gene sequence: CDR1 LNHDA, CDR2 SQIVND (reference sequence). The length of the CDR3 is 15 residues. After removal of 0 bases from V and 4 bases from J, the junction contained 2 bases not matched to a gene. CDR3 DNA: TGTGCCAGTAGTATAGAGGGACTAGCAGCAGATACGCAGTATTTT. Its protein is CASSIEGLAADTQYF.